This paragraph reports one T cell receptor (beta chain). Its antigen is unknown. The entry originates in a study of siplizumab effects on memory and regulatory T cells. Study-level findings and limits: Siplizumab brought about a significant reduction in alloreactive sequences traceable to unstimulated CD4+ memory cells.

About 100,000 TCR templates underwent assay in each sample. The assay was immunoSEQ multiplex PCR, and TCRdb's table has in-frame clones only and misses some. The profile covers just over 50,000 clones, with about 97% appearing a single time and around 0.6% taken by the ten largest. A few donor pairs also had unstimulated CD4+ and CD8+ naive and memory subsets sequenced. This CDR3 is 14 amino acids long. From germline, CDR1 is LGHNA and CDR2 YNFKEQ. The V gene end was trimmed by 5 bases and the J gene end by 4 bases; junction bases not matched to a gene: 5. The sample comprised naive CD4+ T cells sorted from blood. The gene calls are TRBV4-2 and TRBJ1-2; 9 positions match TRBD1. This TCR was sampled from a human donor in good health. CDR3 bases: TGTGCCAGCAGCTCCCGGGACAGGGTCTATGGCTACACCTTC. This sequence encodes CASSSRDRVYGYTF.